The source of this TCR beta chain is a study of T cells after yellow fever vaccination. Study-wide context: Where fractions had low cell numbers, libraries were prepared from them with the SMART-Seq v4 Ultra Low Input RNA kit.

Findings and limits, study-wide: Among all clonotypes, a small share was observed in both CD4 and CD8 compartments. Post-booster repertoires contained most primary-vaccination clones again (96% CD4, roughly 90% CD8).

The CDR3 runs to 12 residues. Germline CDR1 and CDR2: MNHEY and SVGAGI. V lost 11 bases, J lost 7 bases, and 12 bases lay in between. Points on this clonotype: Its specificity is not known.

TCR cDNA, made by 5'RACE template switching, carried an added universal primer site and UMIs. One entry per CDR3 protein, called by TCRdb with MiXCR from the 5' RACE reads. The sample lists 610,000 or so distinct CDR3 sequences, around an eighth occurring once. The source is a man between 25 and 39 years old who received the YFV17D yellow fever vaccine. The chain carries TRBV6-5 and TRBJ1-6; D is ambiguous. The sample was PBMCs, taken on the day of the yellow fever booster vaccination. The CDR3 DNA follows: TGTGCCGCCCGCTCGCCAAATTCACCCCTCCACTTT. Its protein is CAARSPNSPLHF.